The T cell receptor (beta chain) described here comes from a study of T cells in Graves' hyperthyroidism and ophthalmopathy. Study-level points and caveats: Among thyroid clonotypes expanded above 0.001, most also appeared in blood.

Graves' hyperthyroidism qualified as stable when ophthalmopathy did not progress within 18 months. Details on this clonotype: Its antigen is still unknown. The junction shows a germline mismatch at one end, possibly a read error.

What was amplified from RNA transcripts were TCR beta CDR3 regions. The primer set for the first-round RT-PCR of the TCR CDR3 was HTBI. TCRdb called the multiplex PCR reads again in MiXCR, with one record for every CDR3 protein. This repertoire shows about 540,000 distinct CDR3 sequences, around 42% found once; its top ten account for roughly 8.2%. Germline V gene sequence: CDR1 MNHEY, CDR2 SVGAGI. The CDR3 runs 15 residues. The sequencing input was peripheral blood or thyroid tissue (not recorded which). This chain connects TRBV6-5 to TRBJ2-6; 8 bases map to TRBD1. The TCR was taken from a woman younger than 35 with Graves' hyperthyroidism. The CDR3 coding sequence is TGTGCCACCAGTTACAGGGGGTCTGGGGCCAACGTCCTGACTTTC. This gives the protein CATSYRGSGANVLTF.